The source of this T cell receptor beta chain is a study of T-cell reconstitution after alpha-beta-depleted transplantation in children. CDR1 is SGHVS, CDR2 FQNEAQ, per germline. V lost 1 base, J lost 4 bases, and 8 bases lay in between. This CDR3 has 13 amino acids. The table lists this clonotype with many counts. Using unique molecular identifiers, the investigators prepared the TCRbeta library. MiXCR, run by TCRdb on the PCR reads, gives a single entry per CDR3 protein. The table has some 200,000 distinct CDR3 sequences, around 5.9% seen once. The input for sequencing was PBMCs, taken before TCRalphabeta/CD19-depleted stem cell transplant. This chain uses TRBV7-8 with TRBJ2-7; D may match TRBD1 or TRBD2 (5 bases each). The sequence derives from a girl under three years old with combined immunodeficiency, due to receive a stem cell transplant. The CDR3: CASSLGGRYEQYF. In DNA form, the CDR3 reads TGTGCCAGCAGCTTAGGGGGACGGTACGAGCAGTACTTC.